These T cell receptor beta chains were read from a single sample in a study of T cell changes during pregnancy in multiple sclerosis. Clones were sequenced by immunoSEQ multiplex PCR, and TCRdb holds only the in-frame ones, with some missing. The sample lists about 120,000 clones; around 93% were seen once. The sample in question was peripheral blood, obtained before pregnancy. The origin of the receptors is a female donor with multiple sclerosis, enrolled in a pregnancy study. Each CDR3 is given with its conserved first and last residue. The D gene is left open where the match is weak. Clone size, where shown, is once, few, many, or a class for clones that have expanded.

TRBJ2-7,16,TRBV5-1,NA,NA,CASGMGQGSLGGEQYF,TGCGCCAGTGGGATGGGCCAGGGGTCCCTTGGGGGCGAGCAGTACTTC
TRBJ1-2,16,TRBV9,NA,TRBD1,CASSAGGDRGRGGYTF,TGTGCCAGCAGCGCTGGCGGGGACAGGGGGCGGGGAGGCTACACCTTC
TRBJ2-3,16,TRBV7-8,NA,TRBD1,CASSLVATGLADTQYF,TGTGCCAGCAGCTTAGTGGCGACAGGGCTGGCAGATACGCAGTATTTT
TRBJ2-3,15,TRBV5-1,NA,NA,CASSLRVRGTDTQYF,TGCGCCAGCAGCTTGCGAGTCCGGGGCACAGATACGCAGTATTTT
TRBJ1-2,13,TRBV7-8,NA,NA,CASSSDSNYGYTF,TGTGCCAGCAGCTCGGACAGCAACTATGGCTACACCTTC
TRBJ1-1,15,TRBV7-9,NA,TRBD1,CASRPGTGEMTEAFF,TGTGCCAGCAGACCCGGGACAGGGGAGATGACTGAAGCTTTCTTT
TRBJ2-3,18,TRBV4-2,NA,NA,CASSQPLPRGAGTDTQYF,TGTGCCAGCAGCCAACCCCTACCCCGGGGGGCCGGGACAGATACGCAGTATTTT
TRBJ1-4,18,TRBV13,once,TRBD1,CASSLGDRGRPGGEKLFF,TGTGCCAGCAGCTTAGGGGACAGGGGGCGCCCTGGTGGCGAAAAACTGTTTTTT
TRBJ1-2,13,TRBV19,NA,NA,CASRIQGNYGYTF,TGTGCCAGTAGAATCCAGGGCAACTATGGCTACACCTTC
TRBJ1-5,18,TRBV5-6,NA,TRBD1,CASSLNRGQGISNQPQHF,TGTGCCAGCAGCTTAAATCGGGGACAGGGGATTAGCAATCAGCCCCAGCATTTT
TRBJ2-7,16,TRBV14,NA,TRBD1,CASSQERQGGAYEQYF,TGTGCCAGCAGCCAAGAGAGACAGGGGGGAGCCTACGAGCAGTACTTC
TRBJ1-3,12,TRBV19,NA,NA,CASSSGGNTIYF,TGTGCCAGTAGTTCGGGGGGGAACACCATATATTTT
TRBJ2-1,16,TRBV27,NA,TRBD2,CASSSPRGSGSYEQFF,TGTGCCAGCAGTTCCCCCCGGGGTAGCGGGAGTTATGAGCAGTTCTTC
TRBJ2-1,15,TRBV4-2,NA,TRBD2,CASSQDQTSGGGRFF,TGTGCCAGCAGCCAAGATCAGACTAGCGGGGGGGGGCGGTTCTTC
TRBJ2-7,14,TRBV19,NA,NA,CASSIGGTAYEQYF,TGTGCCAGTAGTATTGGGGGGACAGCCTACGAGCAGTACTTC
TRBJ2-7,18,TRBV19,NA,TRBD2,CASKEVGTGLAGGSEQYF,TGTGCCAGTAAAGAAGTGGGCACGGGACTAGCGGGAGGGTCCGAGCAGTACTTC
TRBJ2-7,15,TRBV9,NA,TRBD1,CASSVGGQGIYEQYF,TGTGCCAGCAGCGTAGGGGGACAGGGGATCTACGAGCAGTACTTC
TRBJ2-5,14,TRBV7-2,NA,TRBD1,CASSPETGRETQYF,TGTGCCAGCAGCCCGGAGACAGGGCGAGAGACCCAGTACTTC
TRBJ1-2,14,TRBV19,NA,TRBD1,CASSTDRADYGYTF,TGTGCCAGTAGTACGGACAGGGCCGACTATGGCTACACCTTC
TRBJ2-7,13,TRBV7-2,NA,NA,CASSLARTYEQYF,TGTGCCAGCAGCTTAGCGCGCACCTACGAGCAGTACTTC
TRBJ1-1,15,TRBV30,NA,NA,CAWEPGQGTNTEAFF,TGTGCCTGGGAACCTGGGCAGGGGACGAACACTGAAGCTTTCTTT
TRBJ2-3,14,TRBV28,NA,NA,CASTQGYLADTQYF,TGTGCCAGCACGCAGGGGTATCTGGCAGATACGCAGTATTTT
TRBJ2-7,13,TRBV2,once,TRBD2,CASKVAGTYEQYF,TGTGCCAGCAAAGTAGCGGGAACCTACGAGCAGTACTTC
TRBJ2-2,16,TRBV5-1,NA,TRBD2,CASTRGVTGVTGELFF,TGCGCCAGCACCCGGGGGGTGACGGGAGTGACCGGGGAGCTGTTTTTT